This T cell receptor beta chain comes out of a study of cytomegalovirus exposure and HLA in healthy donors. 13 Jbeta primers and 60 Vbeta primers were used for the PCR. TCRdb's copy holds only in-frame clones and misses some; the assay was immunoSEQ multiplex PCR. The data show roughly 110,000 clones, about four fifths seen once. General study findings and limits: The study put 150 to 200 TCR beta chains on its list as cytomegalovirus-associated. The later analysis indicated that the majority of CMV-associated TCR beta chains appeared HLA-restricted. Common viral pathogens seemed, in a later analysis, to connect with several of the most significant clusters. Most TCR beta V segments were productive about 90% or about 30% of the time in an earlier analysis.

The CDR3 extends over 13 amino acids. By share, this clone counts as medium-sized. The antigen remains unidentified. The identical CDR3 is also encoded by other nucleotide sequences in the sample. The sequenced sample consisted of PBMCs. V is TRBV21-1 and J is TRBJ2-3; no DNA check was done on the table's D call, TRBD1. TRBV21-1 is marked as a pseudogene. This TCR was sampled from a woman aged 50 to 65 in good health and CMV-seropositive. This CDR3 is CASTDRLTDTQYF. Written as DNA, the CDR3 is TGTGCCAGCACCGACAGGCTCACAGATACGCAGTATTTT.